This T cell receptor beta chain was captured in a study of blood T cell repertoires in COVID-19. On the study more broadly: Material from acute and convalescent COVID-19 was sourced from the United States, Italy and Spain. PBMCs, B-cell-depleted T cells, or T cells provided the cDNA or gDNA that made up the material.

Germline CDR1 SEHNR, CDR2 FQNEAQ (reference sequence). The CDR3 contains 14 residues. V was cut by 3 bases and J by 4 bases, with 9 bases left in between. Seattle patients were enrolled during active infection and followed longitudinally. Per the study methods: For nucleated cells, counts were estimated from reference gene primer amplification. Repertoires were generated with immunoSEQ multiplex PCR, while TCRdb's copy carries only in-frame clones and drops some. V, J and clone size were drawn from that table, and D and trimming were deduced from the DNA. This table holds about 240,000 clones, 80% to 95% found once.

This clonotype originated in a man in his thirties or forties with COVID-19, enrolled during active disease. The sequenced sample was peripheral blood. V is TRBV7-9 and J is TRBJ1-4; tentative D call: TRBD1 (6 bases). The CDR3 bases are TGTGCCAGCAGCTTTTCAGGGGTTAATGAAAAACTGTTTTTT. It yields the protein CASSFSGVNEKLFF.